This T cell receptor (beta chain) derives from a study of cytomegalovirus exposure and HLA in healthy donors. Study-wide findings and caveats: Being productive about 87% or about 30% of the time was typical of most TCR beta V segments in an earlier analysis.

As regards this clone: What it binds is unknown.

In germline, CDR1 is SNHLY, CDR2 FYNNEI. The V and J ends lost 9 bases and 2 bases respectively, with 30 bases between them. The CDR3 is 19 amino acids. Researchers ran the PCR with 60 Vbeta and 13 Jbeta primers. The assay was immunoSEQ multiplex PCR, and TCRdb's table has in-frame clones only and misses some. The sample records some 120,000 clones, approximately 81% being singletons. This chain uses TRBV2 with TRBJ2-3; D perhaps matches TRBD2 (8 bases). Sequenced sample: PBMCs. The source is a man between 18 and 29 years old in good health and CMV-seronegative. This CDR3 reads CASGGMDRNTGGLTDTQYF. The CDR3 DNA reads TGTGCCAGTGGAGGGATGGACAGGAACACGGGAGGGCTCACAGATACGCAGTATTTT.